One sample yielded the 20 T cell receptor beta chains listed below, sequenced in a study of blood T cell repertoires in COVID-19. TCRdb's table, derived via immunoSEQ multiplex PCR, lists solely in-frame clones and lacks some. This sample has over 250,000 clones, with around 90% found just once. The sequenced sample was peripheral blood. Every receptor here comes from a man aged 45-65 years with acute or convalescent COVID-19.

This rearrangement joins TRBV4-2 to TRBJ2-3; D is undetermined. The CDR3 is 11 residues long. Germline values: CDR1 LGHNA, CDR2 YNFKEQ. Trimming shortened V by 4 bases and J by 4 bases, and 3 bases separated the two germline ends. CDR3 in amino acids: CASSLSDTQYF. CDR3 in DNA: TGTGCCAGCAGCCTATCAGATACGCAGTATTTT.

As regards this clone: This sample includes further DNA sequences coding for the same CDR3. The chain couples TRBV29-1 to TRBJ2-1; tentatively, D is TRBD1 (6 bases). Trimming removed 0 bases from V and 8 bases from J, with 8 bases in between. From germline, CDR1 is SQVTM and CDR2 ANQGSEA. The length of the CDR3 is 12 residues. In nucleotides, the CDR3 is TGCAGCGTTGAAGACAGGGGCGATGAGCAGTTCTTC. This translates into CSVEDRGDEQFF.

V usage is TRBV18 and J usage is TRBJ2-3; D possibly corresponds to TRBD1 (6 bases). The CDR3 covers 15 residues. In germline, CDR1 is KGHSH, CDR2 LQKENI. The V end lost 3 bases, the J end lost 2 bases, and 12 bases lay between the germline ends. CDR3 sequence reads: CASSPAAGDTDTQYF. The CDR3 nucleotides read TGTGCCAGCTCACCCGCGGCAGGGGACACAGATACGCAGTATTTT. Supplemented by reference TRBV18 and TRBJ2-3, the full variable domain reads NAGVMQNPRHLVRRRGQEARLRCSPMKGHSHVYWYRQLPEEGLKFMVYLQKENIIDESGMPKERFSAEFPKEGPSILRIQQVVRGDSAAYFCASSPAAGDTDTQYFGPGTRLTVL.

The sample holds one count of this clone. The chain combines TRBV5-1 with TRBJ2-7, with 8 bases identical to TRBD1. The junction had 8 bases not matched to a gene; V was cut back by 4 bases and J by 2 bases. The CDR3 spans 15 residues. CDR1 is SGHRS, CDR2 YFSETQ, per germline. The CDR3 loop is CASSNRDRFTYEQYF. CDR3 coding DNA: TGCGCCAGCAGCAACCGGGACAGGTTTACCTACGAGCAGTACTTC.

This clone has ten or more counts. The chain is built from TRBV21-1 and TRBJ1-6. TRBV21-1 is a known pseudogene. The CDR3 runs 16 residues. CDR3 DNA: TGTGCCAGGGTCGGCGGGCAGAGCTCCTATAATTCACCCCTCCACTTT. Translating it yields CARVGGQSSYNSPLHF.

The genes are TRBV4-1 and TRBJ1-6, with 9 bases aligning to TRBD1. Germline V gene lookup returns CDR1 MGHRA and CDR2 YSYEKL. J lost 8 bases, V lost 3 bases, and 2 bases had no gene match. There are 14 residues in the CDR3. The CDR3 nucleotides are TGCGCCAGCAGCCAGCGACAGGGGGATTCACCCCTCCACTTT. As protein: CASSQRQGDSPLHF.

The V and J genes are TRBV29-1 and TRBJ2-3; 7 nucleotides line up with TRBD1. J was trimmed by 14 bases and V by 1 base; bases with no gene match: 12. Germline V gene sequence: CDR1 SQVTM, CDR2 ANQGSEA. The CDR3 is 13 amino acids. CDR3 protein: CSVEVVLQGVLYF. CDR3 DNA sequence: TGCAGCGTTGAAGTCGTTCTTCAGGGGGTTTTGTATTTT.

This CDR3 reads CASSPGLAQDEQFF. CDR3 nucleotide sequence: TGTGCCAGCAGCCCCGGACTAGCGCAGGACGAGCAGTTCTTC. The rearrangement links TRBV7-9 to TRBJ2-1; 9 nucleotides line up with TRBD2. Germline lookup yields CDR1 SEHNR and CDR2 FQNEAQ (reference sequence). V gave up 5 bases and J gave up 10 bases; unmatched junction bases: 9. CDR3 length equals 14 residues.

The DNA of the CDR3 is TGTGCCAGCAAACCCGACAGAGTAGTCACTGAAGCTTTCTTT. The encoded protein is CASKPDRVVTEAFF. The chain is built from TRBV6-6 and TRBJ1-1; a possible D gene is TRBD1 (5 bases). The CDR3 has 14 amino acids. The V and J ends lost 7 bases and 4 bases respectively, with 16 bases between them. From germline, CDR1 is MNHNY and CDR2 SVGAGI (reference sequence).

V usage is TRBV7-9 and J usage is TRBJ1-4; D may be TRBD1 (6 bases). In germline, CDR1 is SEHNR, CDR2 FQNEAQ (reference sequence). The length of the CDR3 is 15 residues. Trimming left V 4 bases short and J 5 bases short, with 14 bases between. This CDR3 is CASSSGEGVNEKLFF. The CDR3 nucleotides read TGTGCCAGCAGCTCAGGGGAGGGGGTAAATGAAAAACTGTTTTTT.

The V gene is TRBV7-9, the J gene TRBJ2-5; TRBD2 might be the D (5 bases). V was shortened by 3 bases and J by 4 bases, with 6 bases between the two germline ends. This CDR3 is 12 amino acids long. Germline V gene sequence: CDR1 SEHNR, CDR2 FQNEAQ (reference sequence). The CDR3 loop is CASSFLAETQYF. In DNA form, the CDR3 reads TGTGCCAGCAGCTTTCTAGCAGAGACCCAGTACTTC.

This chain uses TRBV6-5 with TRBJ2-7; TRBD1 aligns across 7 bases. V lost 6 bases to trimming and J lost 4 bases; unmatched junction nucleotides: 3. Germline lookup yields CDR1 MNHEY and CDR2 SVGAGI. This CDR3 is 12 amino acids long. The CDR3: CASSLQGYEQYF. DNA of the CDR3: TGTGCCAGCAGCCTACAGGGGTACGAGCAGTACTTC.

The V and J genes are TRBV5-8 and TRBJ1-4; D may be TRBD1 (6 bases). V lost 4 bases to trimming and J lost 0 bases, with 13 bases between them. The germline CDR1 and CDR2 sequences are SGHTS and YDEGEE. The CDR3 is 16 amino acids. Here the CDR3 reads CASSGGGPSTNEKLFF. Here the CDR3 DNA reads TGTGCCAGCAGCGGCGGGGGGCCCTCAACTAATGAAAAACTGTTTTTT.

This rearrangement joins TRBV7-8 to TRBJ1-2, with D unclear. V lost 4 bases and J lost 6, with 18 bases in between. Germline CDR1 reads SGHVS; CDR2 reads FQNEAQ. This CDR3 comprises 15 residues. CDR3 sequence: CASSYRAGNYDGYTF. CDR3 coding DNA: TGTGCCAGCAGCTATCGCGCGGGGAATTACGATGGCTACACCTTC.

This sequence joins TRBV5-1 and TRBJ2-1, with 8 bases identical to TRBD1. In germline, CDR1 is SGHRS, CDR2 YFSETQ. The J segment lost 2 bases and the V segment lost 5 bases, leaving 9 bases of the junction unmatched. The CDR3 is 16 residues long. CDR3 sequence: CASSSLTGGTYNEQFF. The CDR3 DNA follows: TGCGCCAGCAGTTCCCTTACAGGGGGGACCTACAATGAGCAGTTCTTC.

This chain joins TRBV12-5 and TRBJ1-3; 9 bases line up with TRBD1. CDR1 is LGHNT, CDR2 FRNRAP, per germline. V dropped 6 bases and J dropped 2; count of bases not matched to a gene: 8. The CDR3 consists of 16 residues. As DNA, the CDR3 is TGTGCTAGTGGACAGGGGGCGAATTTTCCTGGAAACACCATATATTTT. Translated, it gives CASGQGANFPGNTIYF.

This clone was detected only a few times. Other DNA sequences in the sample encode the same CDR3. The chain is built from TRBV29-1 and TRBJ2-1, with TRBD2 identical over 11 bases. Germline V CDR1 and CDR2: SQVTM, ANQGSEA. V lost 3 bases to trimming and J lost 6 bases; unmatched junction nucleotides: 4. The CDR3 contains 14 residues. The CDR3 protein is CSVEGLAALNEQFF. For the CDR3, the DNA is TGCAGCGTTGAGGGACTAGCGGCACTCAATGAGCAGTTCTTC.

The rearrangement joins TRBV5-1 to TRBJ2-5; 8 nucleotides align to TRBD2. The CDR3 has 15 residues. J lost 6 bases, V lost 2 bases, and 9 bases had no gene match. In germline, CDR1 is SGHRS, CDR2 YFSETQ. The CDR3 DNA is TGCGCCAGCAGCTTAATAGCGGGGACGACGCAGACCCAGTACTTC. Its protein is CASSLIAGTTQTQYF. The full variable domain, its missing parts supplied by reference TRBV5-1 and TRBJ2-5, is KAGVTQTPRYLIKTRGQQVTLSCSPISGHRSVSWYQQTPGQGLQFLFEYFSETQRNKGNFPGRFSGRQFSNSRSEMNVSTLELGDSALYLCASSLIAGTTQTQYFGPGTRLLVL.

The genes are TRBV6-5 and TRBJ1-5, with D maybe TRBD1 (5 bases). This CDR3 comprises 13 residues. Germline V CDR1 and CDR2: MNHEY, SVGAGI. V lost 8 bases and J 3 bases, leaving 11 bases between the germline ends. CDR3 nucleotides: TGTGCCAGCGAGGAGACAGTCAATCAGCCCCAGCATTTT. Amino acids: CASEETVNQPQHF.

This clone appeared a few times. The chain is built from TRBV2 and TRBJ2-1, with a tentative D call TRBD1 (5 bases). CDR1 and CDR2 from the germline V gene are SNHLY and FYNNEI. There are 15 residues in the CDR3. Trimming left V 6 bases short and J 0 bases short, with 12 bases between. Here the CDR3 reads CASSAGPSSYNEQFF. The CDR3 DNA reads TGTGCCAGCAGCGCAGGGCCAAGCTCCTACAATGAGCAGTTCTTC.